This TCR beta chain was observed in a study of blood T cell repertoires in COVID-19. The wider study: The origin of the acute and convalescent COVID-19 samples was the United States, Italy and Spain.

This CDR3 contains 15 residues. The assay was immunoSEQ multiplex PCR, and TCRdb's table has in-frame clones only and misses some. This table has around 300,000 clones, more than 70% appearing once. V is TRBV21-1 and J is TRBJ2-1; no DNA check was done on the table's D call, TRBD1. TRBV21-1 represents a pseudogene. The sample comprised PBMCs or T cells enriched from blood (not recorded which). This clonotype was sampled from a woman aged 60 to 75 in a cohort exposed to, infected with or recovered from COVID-19 (not recorded which). Written as DNA, the CDR3 is TGTGCCAGAAAGGTCGACAGGGTGTCCTACAATGAGCAGTTCTTC. Its translation is CARKVDRVSYNEQFF.